A single sample gave rise to the 26 T cell receptor beta chains below, sequenced in a study of CD8 T cells in Susac syndrome. Reverse transcription of roughly 0.45 to 1 ug RNA was performed with random hexamers. TCRdb reprocessed the immunoSEQ multiplex PCR reads via MiXCR and lists one record per CDR3 protein. The sample includes 250,000 to 300,000 distinct CDR3 sequences, around 91% seen only once; the top ten take approximately 0.2%. Sequenced material: CD8+ T cells from PBMCs. Receptor source: a human donor with multiple sclerosis.

The chain recombines TRBV19 with TRBJ2-1; 10 bases match TRBD2. The CDR3 is 16 residues long. The trim removed 6 bases at V and 1 base at J, leaving 6 bases unmatched. From germline, CDR1 is LNHDA and CDR2 SQIVND (reference sequence). The CDR3 region has the DNA TGTGCCAGTAGCGACAAGGGACTAGCGTCCTACAATGAGCAGTTCTTC. Protein sequence: CASSDKGLASYNEQFF.

The V call is TRBV2, the J call TRBJ1-3; 8 bases are shared with TRBD1. The CDR3 is made up of 13 amino acids. The V gene's germline CDR1 is SNHLY and CDR2 FYNNEI. With 8 bases clipped from V and 1 base from J, the junction kept 1 base outside the gene matches. The chain's CDR3 is CASDRGSGNTIYF. CDR3 bases: TGTGCCAGCGACAGGGGATCTGGAAACACCATATATTTT.

This chain uses TRBV16 with TRBJ2-5, with 7 bases identical to TRBD2. The germline V gene has CDR1 KGHSY and CDR2 FQNENV. Trimming at V came to 0 bases and at J to 4 bases, leaving 8 bases not matched to a gene. The CDR3 length is 16 residues. The CDR3 is CASSQSSGGPGETQYF. The CDR3 DNA reads TGTGCCAGCAGCCAATCTTCGGGAGGCCCCGGAGAGACCCAGTACTTC.

The chain combines TRBV25-1 with TRBJ2-5; TRBD1 might be the D (6 bases). The V gene lost 6 bases and the J gene lost 6 bases, with 20 bases spanning the gap. Germline V gene lookup returns CDR1 MGHDK and CDR2 SYGVNS. The length of the CDR3 is 15 residues. As DNA, the CDR3 is TGTGCCAGCAGCGAGATCCGGGACACCGACCAGACCCAGTACTTC. The encoded protein is CASSEIRDTDQTQYF.

The CDR3 loop reads CASSQGGDNYGYTF. CDR3 coding DNA: TGCGCCAGCAGCCAAGGAGGGGATAACTATGGCTACACCTTC. The chain has TRBV4-3 and TRBJ1-2; tentative D call: TRBD1 (5 bases). There are 14 residues in the CDR3. Germline V gives CDR1 LGHNA, CDR2 YSLEER. The V gene lost 1 base and the J gene lost 1 base, with 7 bases spanning the gap.

The chain carries TRBV7-2 and TRBJ2-3; D gene uncertain. The CDR3 has 14 amino acids. CDR1 and CDR2 from the germline V gene are SGHTA and FQGNSA. Deletions cut 5 bases from V and 7 bases from J, with 16 bases between. Here the CDR3 reads CASSMTLAAYTQYF. The CDR3 DNA is TGTGCCAGCAGCATGACTCTGGCGGCTTATACGCAGTATTTT.

The chain couples TRBV4-3 to TRBJ2-1; 7 positions match TRBD2. The V gene's germline CDR1 is LGHNA and CDR2 YSLEER. The V and J ends lost 0 bases and 3 bases, in that order; junction bases with no gene match: 11. This CDR3 region has 18 residues. CDR3 sequence: CASSQDQFGLVDYNEQFF. In DNA, the CDR3 is TGCGCCAGCAGCCAAGATCAATTCGGACTAGTAGACTACAATGAGCAGTTCTTC.

This clonotype occurred once. The chain couples TRBV24-1 to TRBJ1-5; 9 positions agree with TRBD1. Germline CDR1 and CDR2: KGHDR and SFDVKD. The trim removed 2 bases at V and 4 bases at J, leaving 11 bases unmatched. The CDR3 totals 18 residues. The CDR3 reads CATSDSRDRERWNQPQHF. The CDR3 DNA is TGTGCCACCAGTGATTCCAGGGACAGGGAAAGATGGAATCAGCCCCAGCATTTT.

This rearrangement joins TRBV12-3 or TRBV12-4 to TRBJ1-5; no clear D gene. The V end was cut by 6 bases, the J end by 3 bases, with 12 bases between. This CDR3 region has 14 residues. The CDR3 loop reads CASSPDGYNQPQHF. The CDR3, as DNA: TGTGCCAGCAGCCCGGACGGATACAATCAGCCCCAGCATTTT.

The genes are TRBV7-3 and TRBJ2-7; 12 nucleotides agree with TRBD1. Trimming removed 6 bases from V and 5 bases from J; junction bases left unmatched: 11. The CDR3 runs to 16 residues. CDR1 and CDR2 from the germline V gene are SGHTA and FQGTGA. The DNA for the CDR3 is TGTGCCAGCAGTCCCGGGACAGGGGGCTATAGTGACGAGCAGTACTTC. As protein: CASSPGTGGYSDEQYF. The whole variable domain, remainder taken from reference TRBV7-3 and TRBJ2-7, is GAGVSQTPSNKVTEKGKYVELRCDPISGHTALYWYRQSLGQGPEFLIYFQGTGAADDSGLPNDRFFAVRPEGSVSTLKIQRTERGDSAVYLCASSPGTGGYSDEQYFGPGTRLTVT.

This clonotype was found once. The V gene is TRBV24-1, the J gene TRBJ2-3; 10 bases agree with TRBD1. V lost 1 base, J lost 3 bases, and 15 bases stayed unmatched. Germline CDR1 KGHDR, CDR2 SFDVKD. This CDR3 is built from 20 residues. The CDR3 region is CATSDFTPGRWTGGTDTQYF. In DNA form, the CDR3 reads TGTGCCACCAGTGATTTTACCCCCGGACGTTGGACAGGGGGTACAGATACGCAGTATTTT.

This chain uses TRBV30 with TRBJ2-2, with D perhaps TRBD1 (5 bases). Germline CDR1 GTSNPN, CDR2 SVGIG (reference sequence). The CDR3 loop spans 14 amino acids. Between the trimmed V and J ends, which lost 0 bases and 1 base, there was a span of 6 bases. CDR3 loop: CAWSVTGNTGELFF. CDR3 nucleotides: TGTGCCTGGAGTGTTACAGGGAACACCGGGGAGCTGTTTTTT.

The CDR3 coding sequence is TGTGCCAGCAGTTACAGGGGGGGGCACACTGAAGCTTTCTTT. Amino acids: CASSYRGGHTEAFF. This chain joins TRBV28 and TRBJ1-1, with 8 bases fitting TRBD1. The V gene end was trimmed by 4 bases and the J gene end by 3 bases; junction bases not matched to a gene: 4. Germline CDR1 and CDR2: MDHEN and SYDVKM. The CDR3 has 14 residues.

The gene calls are TRBV7-9 and TRBJ2-4, with TRBD2 matching 11 bases. The CDR3 loop spans 15 amino acids. J lost 4 bases, V lost 6 bases, and 5 bases had no gene match. The germline CDR1 and CDR2 sequences are SEHNR and FQNEAQ (reference sequence). Here the CDR3 reads CASSGTSGAKNIQYF. The CDR3 region has the DNA TGTGCCAGCAGTGGGACTAGCGGAGCAAAAAACATTCAGTACTTC. The entire variable domain, with the rest obtained from reference TRBV7-9 and TRBJ2-4, is as follows: DTGVSQNPRHKITKRGQNVTFRCDPISEHNRLYWYRQTLGQGPEFLTYFQNEAQLEKSRLLSDRFSAERPKGSFSTLEIQRTEQGDSAMYLCASSGTSGAKNIQYFGAGTRLSVL.

The table lists this clonotype with a few counts. The genes are TRBV6-1 and TRBJ1-5; D gene uncertain. Trimming stripped 5 bases from V and 4 bases from J, with 12 bases between. The CDR3 is 14 residues long. The germline V gene encodes CDR1 MNHNS and CDR2 SASEGT. DNA of the CDR3: TGTGCCAGCAGTTTGGGAGTGGGGAATCAGCCCCAGCATTTT. This translates into CASSLGVGNQPQHF.

The V gene is TRBV4-1, the J gene TRBJ2-1; 15 bases line up with TRBD2. The CDR3 spans 16 residues. Germline CDR1 reads MGHRA; CDR2 reads YSYEKL. Germline trimming cut 0 bases from V and 9 bases from J; bases unmatched to any gene: 3. Written as DNA, the CDR3 is TGCGCCAGCAGCCAAGACTCGGGACTAGCGGGAGGTGAGCAGTTCTTC. Protein product: CASSQDSGLAGGEQFF.

This rearrangement joins TRBV4-3 to TRBJ2-3; D unresolved. Trimming shortened V by 0 bases and J by 5 bases, and 15 bases separated the two germline ends. Per germline, CDR1 LGHNA and CDR2 YSLEER. CDR3 length equals 16 residues. The CDR3 loop reads CASSQDRIAHEDTQYF. The DNA of the CDR3 is TGCGCCAGCAGCCAAGATAGGATAGCCCACGAAGATACGCAGTATTTT.

The rearrangement joins TRBV9 to TRBJ2-1; D gene uncertain. V dropped 3 bases and J dropped 6 bases, with 10 bases sitting between them. CDR3 length: 13 residues. Germline assignment: CDR1 SGDLS and CDR2 YYNGEE. The CDR3 here is CASSAFSPNEQFF. The CDR3 nucleotides read TGTGCCAGCAGCGCGTTTTCCCCCAATGAGCAGTTCTTC.

This chain joins TRBV29-1 and TRBJ2-3, with TRBD2 as a possible D gene (5 bases). Germline V lookup: CDR1 SQVTM, CDR2 ANQGSEA. Trimming removed 5 bases at V and 0 bases at J, with 30 bases between. The CDR3 contains 20 residues. The DNA for the CDR3 is TGCAGCGTTCTCGGTCTTTTAGACTCGAGGGTATTAGCTAGCACAGATACGCAGTATTTT. Translating it yields CSVLGLLDSRVLASTDTQYF.

The rearrangement links TRBV7-8 to TRBJ2-1; 7 nucleotides line up with TRBD1. CDR1 and CDR2 from the germline V gene are SGHVS and FQNEAQ. The trim removed 5 bases at V and 2 bases at J, leaving 3 bases unmatched. The CDR3 length is 14 residues. CDR3 nucleotide sequence: TGTGCCAGCAGCGGAGGACAGGCCTACAATGAGCAGTTCTTC. This gives the protein CASSGGQAYNEQFF. Supplemented by reference TRBV7-8 and TRBJ2-1, the full variable domain reads GAGVSQSPRYKVAKRGQDVALRCDPISGHVSLFWYQQALGQGPEFLTYFQNEAQLDKSGLPSDRFFAERPEGSVSTLKIQRTQQEDSAVYLCASSGGQAYNEQFFGPGTRLTVL.

The rearrangement joins TRBV20-1 to TRBJ2-7; D is ambiguous. The germline V gene has CDR1 DFQATT and CDR2 SNEGSKA (reference sequence). The CDR3 is made up of 13 amino acids. V lost 2 bases, J lost 2 bases, and 10 bases lay in between. The CDR3 sequence: CSARNREAYEQYF. CDR3 nucleotides: TGCAGTGCTAGAAACAGAGAAGCCTACGAGCAGTACTTC.

The chain couples TRBV6-2 or TRBV6-3 to TRBJ2-3; TRBD2 might be the D (5 bases). This CDR3 has 15 amino acids. The V gene's germline CDR1 is MNHEY and CDR2 SVGEGT. Deletions cut 1 base from V and 11 bases from J, with 19 bases between. The chain's CDR3 is CASSYFPSGGGLQYF. The CDR3 coding sequence is TGTGCCAGCAGTTACTTCCCCTCGGGCGGAGGACTGCAGTATTTT.

This chain uses TRBV11-3 with TRBJ2-7; 8 positions agree with TRBD1. The germline CDR1 and CDR2 sequences are SGHNT and YENEEA. The CDR3 sequence is 15 residues long. The V segment lost 4 bases and the J segment 2 bases; nucleotides outside the gene matches: 7. CDR3 DNA sequence: TGTGCCAGCAGCTACCGGACAGGGCCACCCTACGAGCAGTACTTC. Encoded protein: CASSYRTGPPYEQYF.

The V gene is TRBV6-2 or TRBV6-3, the J gene TRBJ2-1, with TRBD2 as a possible D gene (5 bases). Germline V gives CDR1 MNHEY, CDR2 SVGEGT. Trimming took off 0 bases at V and 7 bases at J, with 19 bases between the two ends. The CDR3 spans 17 residues. In nucleotides, the CDR3 is TGTGCCAGCAGTTACTCGAAAGTAGCGAGCTTGGGTAATGAGCAGTTCTTC. Translating it yields CASSYSKVASLGNEQFF.

A single count supports this clonotype. The chain couples TRBV13 to TRBJ1-4; possibly TRBD1 for D (6 bases). This CDR3 is 15 amino acids long. Germline V gives CDR1 PRHDT, CDR2 FYEKMQ (reference sequence). V was cut by 2 bases and J by 5 bases, with 12 bases left in between. Written as DNA, the CDR3 is TGTGCCAGCAGCTTACAGGGGAGGTTGAATGAAAAACTGTTTTTT. The encoded protein is CASSLQGRLNEKLFF.

The rearrangement joins TRBV27 to TRBJ2-3; no clear D gene. V lost 6 bases to trimming and J lost 1 base, with 11 bases between them. The CDR3 loop spans 14 amino acids. Germline lookup yields CDR1 MNHEY and CDR2 SMNVEV (reference sequence). CDR3 sequence reads: CASREISGTDTQYF. The CDR3 DNA sequence: TGTGCCAGCAGGGAGATTTCGGGCACAGATACGCAGTATTTT.